This T cell receptor (beta chain) was profiled in a study of a mutant IDH1 vaccine in newly diagnosed glioma. A word on this clone: Its antigen remains unidentified.

Only in-frame clones appear in the TCRdb table, and some are missing; sequencing was by immunoSEQ multiplex PCR. Counted here are approximately 64,000 clones, roughly 83% occurring once; the ten biggest clones make up approximately 9.1%. The time point is: week 11, during vaccination. One vaccine dose held 300 ug of mutant IDH1 20-mer peptide and came with topical imiquimod. Sequencing was performed on PBMCs, taken from a glioma patient whose treatment included an IDH1 peptide vaccine. The receptor's source is a woman aged 50 to 60 with glioma.

The DNA for the CDR3 is TGTGCCAGCAGCTGGGTCCTTTCCAACACCGGGGAGCTGTTTTTT. Its protein product is CASSWVLSNTGELFF. V gene TRBV7-9 combines with J gene TRBJ2-2; D gene ambiguous. Germline V gene data show CDR1 as SEHNR and CDR2 as FQNEAQ (reference sequence). The CDR3 consists of 15 residues. The germline V and J ends were trimmed by 4 bases and 2 bases, with 11 bases remaining between them.